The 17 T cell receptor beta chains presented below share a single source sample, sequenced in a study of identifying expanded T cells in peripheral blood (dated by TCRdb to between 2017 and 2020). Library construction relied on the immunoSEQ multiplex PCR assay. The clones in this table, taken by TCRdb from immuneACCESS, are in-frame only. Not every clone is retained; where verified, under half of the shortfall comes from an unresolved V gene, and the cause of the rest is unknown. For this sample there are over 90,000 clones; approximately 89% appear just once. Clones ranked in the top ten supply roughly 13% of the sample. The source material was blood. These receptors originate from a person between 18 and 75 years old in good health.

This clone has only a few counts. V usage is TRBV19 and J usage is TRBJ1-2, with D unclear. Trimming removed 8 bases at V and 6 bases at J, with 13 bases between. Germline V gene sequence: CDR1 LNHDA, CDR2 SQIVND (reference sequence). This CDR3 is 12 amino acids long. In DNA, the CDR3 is TGTGCCAGTTTTTTGGGGATCCATGGCTACACCTTC. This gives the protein CASFLGIHGYTF.

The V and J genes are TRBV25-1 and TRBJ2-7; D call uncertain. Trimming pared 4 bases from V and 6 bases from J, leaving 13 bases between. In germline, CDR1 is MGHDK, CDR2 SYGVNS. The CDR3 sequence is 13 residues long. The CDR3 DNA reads TGTGCCAGCAGTGTTCCCCTCGTAGGCGAGCAGTACTTC. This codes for CASSVPLVGEQYF.

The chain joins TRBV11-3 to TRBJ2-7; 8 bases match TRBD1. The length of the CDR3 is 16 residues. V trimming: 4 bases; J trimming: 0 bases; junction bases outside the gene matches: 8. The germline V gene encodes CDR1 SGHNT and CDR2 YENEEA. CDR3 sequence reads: CASSSGQGSHSYEQYF. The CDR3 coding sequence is TGTGCCAGCAGCTCCGGACAGGGCTCTCACTCCTACGAGCAGTACTTC.

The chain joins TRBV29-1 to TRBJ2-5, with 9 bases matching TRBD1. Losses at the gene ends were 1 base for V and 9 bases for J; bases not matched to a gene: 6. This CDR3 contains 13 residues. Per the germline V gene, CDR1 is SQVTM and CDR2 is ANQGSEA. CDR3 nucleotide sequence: TGCAGCGTTGAAGGGGGGACAGGGAATTCCCAGTACTTC. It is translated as CSVEGGTGNSQYF.

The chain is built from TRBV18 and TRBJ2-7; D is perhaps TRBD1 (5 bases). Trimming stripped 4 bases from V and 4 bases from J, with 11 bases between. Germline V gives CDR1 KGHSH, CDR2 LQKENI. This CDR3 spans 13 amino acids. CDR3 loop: CASSLGRVYEQYF. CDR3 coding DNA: TGTGCCAGCTCACTCGGCAGGGTGTACGAGCAGTACTTC.

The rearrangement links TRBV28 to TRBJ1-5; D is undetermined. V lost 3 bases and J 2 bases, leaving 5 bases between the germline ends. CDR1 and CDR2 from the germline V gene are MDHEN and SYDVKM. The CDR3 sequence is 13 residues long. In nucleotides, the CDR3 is TGTGCCAGCAGTTTTACCCGCAATCAGCCCCAGCATTTT. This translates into CASSFTRNQPQHF. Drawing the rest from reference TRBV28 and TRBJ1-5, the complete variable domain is DVKVTQSSRYLVKRTGEKVFLECVQDMDHENMFWYRQDPGLGLRLIYFSYDVKMKEKGDIPEGYSVSREKKERFSLILESASTNQTSMYLCASSFTRNQPQHFGDGTRLSIL.

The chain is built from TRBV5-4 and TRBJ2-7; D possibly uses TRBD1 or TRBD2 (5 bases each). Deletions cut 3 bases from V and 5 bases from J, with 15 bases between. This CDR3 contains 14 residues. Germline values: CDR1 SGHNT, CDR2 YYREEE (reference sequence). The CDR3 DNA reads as TGTGCCAGCAGCTGGGGATGGGGGTCCGACGAGCAGTACTTC. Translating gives CASSWGWGSDEQYF.

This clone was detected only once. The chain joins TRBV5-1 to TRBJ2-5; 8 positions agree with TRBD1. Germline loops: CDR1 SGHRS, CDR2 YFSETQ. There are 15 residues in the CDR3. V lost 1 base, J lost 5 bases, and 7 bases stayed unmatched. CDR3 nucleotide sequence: TGCGCCAGCAGCTTGATGGGACAGGCCAGGGAGACCCAGTACTTC. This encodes CASSLMGQARETQYF.

DNA of the CDR3: TGTGCCAGCAGCTCCCAGGACAGGGGCACTGAAGCTTTCTTT. Amino acid sequence: CASSSQDRGTEAFF. This sequence joins TRBV7-3 and TRBJ1-1, with 9 bases fitting TRBD1. From germline, CDR1 is SGHTA and CDR2 FQGTGA. The V and J ends lost 4 bases and 4 bases, in that order; junction bases with no gene match: 4. This CDR3 contains 14 residues.

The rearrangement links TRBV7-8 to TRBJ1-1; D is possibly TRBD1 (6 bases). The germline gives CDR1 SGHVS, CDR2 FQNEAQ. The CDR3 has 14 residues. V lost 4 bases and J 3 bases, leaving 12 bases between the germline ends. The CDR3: CASSSTGDYTEAFF. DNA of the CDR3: TGTGCCAGCAGCTCGACAGGAGATTACACTGAAGCTTTCTTT.

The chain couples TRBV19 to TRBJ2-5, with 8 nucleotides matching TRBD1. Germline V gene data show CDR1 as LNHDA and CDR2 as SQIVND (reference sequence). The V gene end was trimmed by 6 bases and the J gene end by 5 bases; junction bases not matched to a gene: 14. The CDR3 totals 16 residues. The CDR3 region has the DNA TGTGCCAGTAGGCTAACTGGTGGACAGGGCAGGGAGACCCAGTACTTC. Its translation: CASRLTGGQGRETQYF.

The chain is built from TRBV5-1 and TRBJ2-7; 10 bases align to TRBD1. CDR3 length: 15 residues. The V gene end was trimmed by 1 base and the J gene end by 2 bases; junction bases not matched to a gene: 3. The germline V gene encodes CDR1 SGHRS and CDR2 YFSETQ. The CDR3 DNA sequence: TGCGCCAGCAGCTTGAATGGACAGGGGGCCTACGAGCAGTACTTC. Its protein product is CASSLNGQGAYEQYF.

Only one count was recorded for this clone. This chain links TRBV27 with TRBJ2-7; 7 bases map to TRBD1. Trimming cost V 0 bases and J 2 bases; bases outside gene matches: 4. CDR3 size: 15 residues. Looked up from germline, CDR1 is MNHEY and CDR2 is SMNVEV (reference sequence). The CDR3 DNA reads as TGTGCCAGCAGTTTATCAGGGGGCGCGCCCTACGAGCAGTACTTC. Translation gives CASSLSGGAPYEQYF.

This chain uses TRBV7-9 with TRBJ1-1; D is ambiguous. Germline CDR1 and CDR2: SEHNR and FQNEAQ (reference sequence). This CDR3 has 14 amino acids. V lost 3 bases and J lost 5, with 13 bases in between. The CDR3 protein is CASSFLETGTEAFF. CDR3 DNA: TGTGCCAGCAGCTTCCTTGAGACGGGAACTGAAGCTTTCTTT. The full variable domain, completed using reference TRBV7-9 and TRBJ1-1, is DTGVSQNPRHKITKRGQNVTFRCDPISEHNRLYWYRQTLGQGPEFLTYFQNEAQLEKSRLLSDRFSAERPKGSFSTLEIQRTEQGDSAMYLCASSFLETGTEAFFGQGTRLTVV.

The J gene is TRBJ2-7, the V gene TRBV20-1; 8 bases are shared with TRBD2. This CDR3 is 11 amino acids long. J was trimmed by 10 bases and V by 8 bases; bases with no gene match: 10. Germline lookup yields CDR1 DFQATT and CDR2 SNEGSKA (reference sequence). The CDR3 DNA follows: TGCAGTCCTGCCGGGAGGGGCTTACAGTACTTC. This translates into CSPAGRGLQYF.

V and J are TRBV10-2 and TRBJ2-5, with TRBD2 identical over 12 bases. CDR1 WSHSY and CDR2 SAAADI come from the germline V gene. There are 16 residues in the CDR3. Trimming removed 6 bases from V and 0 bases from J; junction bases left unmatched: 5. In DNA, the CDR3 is TGCGCCAGCAGCCGGACTAGCGGGACGTACCAAGAGACCCAGTACTTC. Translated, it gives CASSRTSGTYQETQYF.

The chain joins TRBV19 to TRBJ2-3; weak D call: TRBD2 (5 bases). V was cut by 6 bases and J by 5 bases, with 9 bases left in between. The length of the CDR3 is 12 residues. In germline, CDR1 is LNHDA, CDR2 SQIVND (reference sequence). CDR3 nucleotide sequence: TGTGCCAGTAGCCCTGGAGGAGATACGCAGTATTTT. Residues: CASSPGGDTQYF. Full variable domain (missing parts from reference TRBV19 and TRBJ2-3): DGGITQSPKYLFRKEGQNVTLSCEQNLNHDAMYWYRQDPGQGLRLIYYSQIVNDFQKGDIAEGYSVSREKKESFPLTVTSAQKNPTAFYLCASSPGGDTQYFGPGTRLTVL.